This T cell receptor (beta chain) was documented in a study of regulatory T cells. Between the trimmed V and J ends, which lost 3 bases and 0 bases, there was a span of 12 bases. Germline V gene data show CDR1 as MDHEN and CDR2 as SYDVKM. The CDR3 totals 16 residues. This clone was counted between two and nine times. Its target is not known. Primers: 52 TRBV forward and 13 TRBJ reverse. The repertoire was sequenced with immunoSEQ multiplex PCR; TCRdb's copy has only in-frame clones and lacks some. The sample yields roughly 15,000 clones, 84% seen once. General study results and limits: Hydrophobic residues at CDR3 positions 6 and 7 were enriched in conventional CD4+ T cells of CD3G-deficient patients.

The chain couples TRBV28 to TRBJ1-5, with D unclear. This sequence was found in a person aged 25 to 39 with CD3G deficiency. Source material: conventional CD4+ T cells sorted from blood. As DNA, the CDR3 is TGTGCCAGCAGTTTCGCAGGACGTGTTAGCAATCAGCCCCAGCATTTT. It translates to CASSFAGRVSNQPQHF.